A selection of T cell receptor beta chains follows, all from one sample in a study of shared clonotypes between healthy human individuals. Assay used: immunoSEQ multiplex PCR; TCRdb lists only in-frame clones, some missing. The sample holds over 2 million clones, 95% seen once. Sequencing was done on a sample of naive CD4+ T cells sorted from blood. The receptor set was obtained from a young man in good health. Both conserved end residues are part of each CDR3. The D gene is left open where the match is weak. Not every row has a clone size; where given, it reads once, few, many or a size class.

CDR3 DNA: TGTGCCAGCAGCCGGGAAAACATTCAGTACTTC; CDR3 protein: CASSRENIQYF; J gene: TRBJ2-4; CDR3 length: 11; D gene: NA; V gene: TRBV5-6; clone size: NA
CDR3 DNA: TGTGCCCTCCGGGGCTCCCACACCGGGGAGCTGTTTTTT; CDR3 protein: CALRGSHTGELFF; J gene: TRBJ2-2; CDR3 length: 13; D gene: NA; V gene: TRBV30; clone size: NA
CDR3 DNA: TGCAGCGTCGCCGGGACTAGCGGGAGTGCAGATACGCAGTATTTT; CDR3 protein: CSVAGTSGSADTQYF; J gene: TRBJ2-3; CDR3 length: 15; D gene: TRBD2; V gene: TRBV29-1; clone size: NA
CDR3 DNA: TGCGCCAGCAGCTTGGCGGGGGAAACAGATACGCAGTATTTT; CDR3 protein: CASSLAGETDTQYF; J gene: TRBJ2-3; CDR3 length: 14; D gene: NA; V gene: TRBV5-1; clone size: NA
CDR3 DNA: TGCGCCAGCAGCCCCGGGGTAGCGGGATTCGACGAGCAGTACTTC; CDR3 protein: CASSPGVAGFDEQYF; J gene: TRBJ2-7; CDR3 length: 15; D gene: TRBD2; V gene: TRBV5-1; clone size: NA
CDR3 DNA: TGTGCCAGCAGTTCTGACAGGGGTGAGAAGACAGATACGCAGTATTTT; CDR3 protein: CASSSDRGEKTDTQYF; J gene: TRBJ2-3; CDR3 length: 16; D gene: TRBD1; V gene: TRBV13; clone size: NA
CDR3 DNA: TGCGCCAGCACGGACAGGAGCTCCTATAATTCACCCCTCCACTTT; CDR3 protein: CASTDRSSYNSPLHF; J gene: TRBJ1-6; CDR3 length: 15; D gene: TRBD1; V gene: TRBV5-1; clone size: NA
CDR3 DNA: TGCGCCAGCAGGTCGGGGGCAGACTCCTACGAGCAGTACTTC; CDR3 protein: CASRSGADSYEQYF; J gene: TRBJ2-7; CDR3 length: 14; D gene: NA; V gene: TRBV10-2; clone size: NA
CDR3 DNA: TGTGCCAGTAGTATTTACGGGCGGGAGTATAATTCACCCCTCCACTTT; CDR3 protein: CASSIYGREYNSPLHF; J gene: TRBJ1-6; CDR3 length: 16; D gene: NA; V gene: TRBV19; clone size: NA
CDR3 DNA: TGTGCCAGCAGCTTTGTCAGGAACATTCAGTACTTC; CDR3 protein: CASSFVRNIQYF; J gene: TRBJ2-4; CDR3 length: 12; D gene: NA; V gene: TRBV5-6; clone size: NA
CDR3 DNA: TGTGCCAGCAGCCTTTATGGACAGGGTACTGAAGCTTTCTTT; CDR3 protein: CASSLYGQGTEAFF; J gene: TRBJ1-1; CDR3 length: 14; D gene: TRBD1; V gene: TRBV7-2; clone size: NA
CDR3 DNA: TGTGCCAGCAGTTACGGGACGGCGAATGATGGAAAACTGTTTTTT; CDR3 protein: CASSYGTANDGKLFF; J gene: TRBJ1-4; CDR3 length: 15; D gene: NA; V gene: TRBV6-5; clone size: NA
CDR3 DNA: TGTGCCAGCTTACGGGACAGGAACACTGAAGCTTTCTTT; CDR3 protein: CASLRDRNTEAFF; J gene: TRBJ1-1; CDR3 length: 13; D gene: TRBD1; V gene: TRBV7-2; clone size: NA
CDR3 DNA: TGTGCCAGCAGTTCCACAACAACCGGGGAGCTGTTTTTT; CDR3 protein: CASSSTTTGELFF; J gene: TRBJ2-2; CDR3 length: 13; D gene: NA; V gene: TRBV2; clone size: NA
CDR3 DNA: TGTGCCAGCAGCTTACGTAATGACCTTGAAGCTTTCTTT; CDR3 protein: CASSLRNDLEAFF; J gene: TRBJ1-1; CDR3 length: 13; D gene: NA; V gene: TRBV5-4; clone size: NA
CDR3 DNA: TGTGCCAGCAGTTTATGGCGTTGGGGGGCCGGACAGCCCCAGCATTTT; CDR3 protein: CASSLWRWGAGQPQHF; J gene: TRBJ1-5; CDR3 length: 16; D gene: NA; V gene: TRBV28; clone size: NA
CDR3 DNA: TGTGCCAGCAGATCGGACGGCTACGAGCAGTACTTC; CDR3 protein: CASRSDGYEQYF; J gene: TRBJ2-7; CDR3 length: 12; D gene: NA; V gene: TRBV7-9; clone size: NA
CDR3 DNA: TGTGCCTGGAGGAGGGGGGCGACAGATACGCAGTATTTT; CDR3 protein: CAWRRGATDTQYF; J gene: TRBJ2-3; CDR3 length: 13; D gene: NA; V gene: TRBV30; clone size: NA
CDR3 DNA: TGTGCCAGCAGCTCCCGGTCCTCCCTAGAGAATGAGCAGTTCTTC; CDR3 protein: CASSSRSSLENEQFF; J gene: TRBJ2-1; CDR3 length: 15; D gene: NA; V gene: TRBV5-6; clone size: NA
CDR3 DNA: TGTGCCAGCTCACCAGGACTAGCGGAACTAGAGACCCAGTACTTC; CDR3 protein: CASSPGLAELETQYF; J gene: TRBJ2-5; CDR3 length: 15; D gene: TRBD2; V gene: TRBV18; clone size: NA
CDR3 DNA: TGCGCCAGCAGTGAGGGGTTACTAGCGGGAATGGGCGAGCAGTACTTC; CDR3 protein: CASSEGLLAGMGEQYF; J gene: TRBJ2-7; CDR3 length: 16; D gene: TRBD2; V gene: TRBV10-2; clone size: NA
CDR3 DNA: TGTGCCAGCAGCACCCGGGACAGGGGTGGCTACACCTTC; CDR3 protein: CASSTRDRGGYTF; J gene: TRBJ1-2; CDR3 length: 13; D gene: TRBD1; V gene: TRBV7-9; clone size: NA
CDR3 DNA: TGCAGCGTAGCAAGTCCCGGGACTAGCGGGAGAGGCAATGAGCAGTTCTTC; CDR3 protein: CSVASPGTSGRGNEQFF; J gene: TRBJ2-1; CDR3 length: 17; D gene: TRBD2; V gene: TRBV29-1; clone size: NA
CDR3 DNA: TGTGCCAGCAGCTTACGGGATCACGAGCAGTTCTTC; CDR3 protein: CASSLRDHEQFF; J gene: TRBJ2-1; CDR3 length: 12; D gene: NA; V gene: TRBV11-2; clone size: NA
CDR3 DNA: TGTGCCAGCAGCTTAGGCGGCGAAGTTCTCTACGAGCAGTACTTC; CDR3 protein: CASSLGGEVLYEQYF; J gene: TRBJ2-7; CDR3 length: 15; D gene: NA; V gene: TRBV11-2; clone size: once
CDR3 DNA: TGTGCCAGCACCCTCCGTAGGGCTGGAAACACCATATATTTT; CDR3 protein: CASTLRRAGNTIYF; J gene: TRBJ1-3; CDR3 length: 14; D gene: NA; V gene: TRBV7-9; clone size: NA
CDR3 DNA: TGCGCCAGCAGCTTGATGTCGGGGGGGCGCCCCGAAGAGACCCAGTACTTC; CDR3 protein: CASSLMSGGRPEETQYF; J gene: TRBJ2-5; CDR3 length: 17; D gene: TRBD2; V gene: TRBV5-1; clone size: NA
CDR3 DNA: TGCGCCAGCAGCTCAAGCGGGTATGAGGGGGAGCTGTTTTTT; CDR3 protein: CASSSSGYEGELFF; J gene: TRBJ2-2; CDR3 length: 14; D gene: NA; V gene: TRBV5-1; clone size: once
CDR3 DNA: TGTGCCAGCAGCTTAACAGCGGGAGTGCAAGAGACCCAGTACTTC; CDR3 protein: CASSLTAGVQETQYF; J gene: TRBJ2-5; CDR3 length: 15; D gene: TRBD2; V gene: TRBV13; clone size: NA